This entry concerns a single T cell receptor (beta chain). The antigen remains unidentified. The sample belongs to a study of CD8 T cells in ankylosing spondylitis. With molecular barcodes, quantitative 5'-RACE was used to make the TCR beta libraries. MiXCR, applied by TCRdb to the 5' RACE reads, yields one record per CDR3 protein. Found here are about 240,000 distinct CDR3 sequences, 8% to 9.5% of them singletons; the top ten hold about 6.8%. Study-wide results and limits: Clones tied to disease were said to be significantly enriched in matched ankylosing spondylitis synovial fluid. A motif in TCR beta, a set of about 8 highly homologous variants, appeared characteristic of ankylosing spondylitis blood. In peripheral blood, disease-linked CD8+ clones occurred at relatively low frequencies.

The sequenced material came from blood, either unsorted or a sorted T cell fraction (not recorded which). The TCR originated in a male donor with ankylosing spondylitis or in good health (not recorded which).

The CDR3 coding sequence is TGTGCCAGCGGCATATCGGGGGGTTTGAACACTGAAGCTTTCTTT. It translates to CASGISGGLNTEAFF. The chain carries TRBV6-1 and TRBJ1-1; D is possibly TRBD1 (5 bases). V was cut by 8 bases and J by 0 bases, with 16 bases left in between. The CDR3 contains 15 residues. CDR1 and CDR2 (germline): MNHNS, SASEGT.